These 3 T cell receptor beta chains came from one sample sequenced in a study of blood T cell repertoires in COVID-19. Data came from immunoSEQ multiplex PCR; TCRdb stores just in-frame clones and leaves some out. The table has about 400,000 clones, roughly 88% seen once; the top ten hold around 1.4%. The sequenced sample was peripheral blood. These receptors were taken from a young woman with active or convalescent COVID-19.

In its sample, this clone was seen once. The chain joins TRBV5-1 to TRBJ2-5, with 7 bases lining up with TRBD2. CDR1 is SGHRS and CDR2 is YFSETQ in the germline V gene. The CDR3 consists of 15 residues. V was pared by 0 bases and J by 4 bases, with 6 bases of the junction left unmatched. CDR3: CASSLERPGGETQYF. For the CDR3, the DNA is TGCGCCAGCAGCTTGGAACGGCCGGGAGGAGAGACCCAGTACTTC. The full variable domain, its missing parts supplied by reference TRBV5-1 and TRBJ2-5, is KAGVTQTPRYLIKTRGQQVTLSCSPISGHRSVSWYQQTPGQGLQFLFEYFSETQRNKGNFPGRFSGRQFSNSRSEMNVSTLELGDSALYLCASSLERPGGETQYFGPGTRLLVL.

The chain is built from TRBV19 and TRBJ1-5; maybe TRBD1 (5 bases). Trimming shortened V by 4 bases and J by 4 bases, and 11 bases separated the two germline ends. The CDR3 loop spans 14 amino acids. CDR1 is LNHDA and CDR2 is SQIVND in the germline V gene (reference sequence). The CDR3 loop is CASSKGLVNQPQHF. The CDR3 bases are TGTGCCAGTAGTAAGGGGTTGGTGAATCAGCCCCAGCATTTT.

V gene TRBV13 combines with J gene TRBJ2-3, with D perhaps TRBD2 (6 bases). Trimming took 2 bases from V and 1 from J, leaving 10 bases between them. Germline V CDR1 and CDR2: PRHDT, FYEKMQ (reference sequence). The CDR3 spans 15 residues. CDR3 nucleotide sequence: TGTGCCAGCAGCTTATGGGCTAGCGGCACAGATACGCAGTATTTT. It yields the protein CASSLWASGTDTQYF.